The next 30 T cell receptor beta chains were all read from a single sample in a study of blood T cell repertoires in COVID-19. TCRdb's copy holds only in-frame clones and misses some; the assay was immunoSEQ multiplex PCR. The sample records 85,000 to 120,000 clones, roughly 92% being singletons. Source material: peripheral blood. The receptors here all came from a woman between 50 and 59 years old with COVID-19, enrolled during active disease.

The chain joins TRBV5-1 to TRBJ2-3; possible D gene TRBD1, 5 bases. Trimming shortened V by 4 bases and J by 1 base, and 13 bases separated the two germline ends. This CDR3 has 15 amino acids. Germline CDR1 reads SGHRS; CDR2 reads YFSETQ. CDR3 sequence: CASSPSRAGTDTQYF. The CDR3 DNA reads as TGCGCCAGCAGCCCCAGCAGGGCGGGCACAGATACGCAGTATTTT.

This clone was seen a handful of times. This rearrangement joins TRBV28 to TRBJ2-2; 7 positions match TRBD1. This CDR3 contains 14 residues. Germline CDR1 and CDR2: MDHEN and SYDVKM. V trimming: 11 bases; J trimming: 4 bases; junction bases outside the gene matches: 10. The CDR3 loop reads CAGEGRGRTGELFF. The CDR3 DNA follows: TGTGCCGGCGAGGGAAGGGGGCGCACCGGGGAGCTGTTTTTT.

This sequence joins TRBV6-4 and TRBJ2-1, with 8 bases identical to TRBD2. Germline V gene sequence: CDR1 MRHNA, CDR2 SNTAGT. The CDR3 length is 13 residues. The ends lost 4 bases at V and 10 bases at J; junction bases unmatched: 6. CDR3 DNA: TGTGCCAGCAGTGTGGCGGGGGGTAACGAGCAGTTCTTC. As protein: CASSVAGGNEQFF.

The CDR3 nucleotides read TGTGCCAGTAGTAGTTCGTCAGAGACCCAGTACTTC. Its translation: CASSSSSETQYF. The chain is built from TRBV19 and TRBJ2-5; D unresolved. Germline V lookup: CDR1 LNHDA, CDR2 SQIVND (reference sequence). The CDR3 has 12 residues. The germline V and J ends were trimmed by 4 bases and 4 bases, with 7 bases remaining between them.

The chain joins TRBV6-4 to TRBJ1-1; perhaps TRBD1 as D (6 bases). The CDR3 is 11 amino acids. CDR1 and CDR2 from the germline V gene are MRHNA and SNTAGT. Trimming removed 6 bases at V and 7 bases at J, with 9 bases between. This CDR3 reads CASREGGEAFF. CDR3 nucleotide sequence: TGTGCCAGCAGGGAAGGGGGTGAAGCTTTCTTT.

V gene TRBV5-4 combines with J gene TRBJ2-7; TRBD1 agrees at 8 bases. Germline V lookup: CDR1 SGHNT, CDR2 YYREEE (reference sequence). The CDR3 has 15 amino acids. The trim removed 3 bases at V and 2 bases at J, leaving 7 bases unmatched. The DNA of the CDR3 is TGTGCCAGCAGCTCTGTCGGGACAGGAACCTACGAGCAGTACTTC. Encoded protein: CASSSVGTGTYEQYF. The complete variable domain, with remaining parts taken from reference TRBV5-4 and TRBJ2-7, reads ETGVTQSPTHLIKTRGQQVTLRCSSQSGHNTVSWYQQALGQGPQFIFQYYREEENGRGNFPPRFSGLQFPNYSSELNVNALELDDSALYLCASSSVGTGTYEQYFGPGTRLTVT.

J is TRBJ2-4 and V is TRBV5-8, with TRBD2 matching over 12 bases. Germline V gives CDR1 SGHTS, CDR2 YDEGEE. V lost 0 bases and J lost 9; bases outside the gene matches: 13. CDR3 length: 18 amino acids. CDR3 nucleotide sequence: TGTGCCAGCAGCTTGGTAGCTAGCGGGGGGGCATATTTTGGCATTCAGTACTTC. It codes for CASSLVASGGAYFGIQYF.

This chain links TRBV6-5 with TRBJ1-3; tentatively, D is TRBD1 (6 bases). The CDR3 consists of 15 residues. The germline gives CDR1 MNHEY, CDR2 SVGAGI. Trimming took 6 bases from V and 2 from J, leaving 14 bases between them. As DNA, the CDR3 is TGTGCCAGCAGGGACACAGGGTTAGCTGGAAACACCATATATTTT. This codes for CASRDTGLAGNTIYF.

The gene calls are TRBV7-2 and TRBJ1-4, with D uncertain. The germline V gene has CDR1 SGHTA and CDR2 FQGNSA. Trimming left V 2 bases short and J 6 bases short, with 13 bases between. The CDR3 runs 15 residues. CDR3 DNA: TGTGCCAGCAGCTTACGGGGAAGGGTCGATGAAAAACTGTTTTTT. Translating it yields CASSLRGRVDEKLFF.

The V call is TRBV5-5, the J call TRBJ1-2, with 10 bases fitting TRBD1. CDR3 size: 16 residues. After removal of 0 bases from V and 4 bases from J, the junction contained 6 bases not matched to a gene. Germline V CDR1 and CDR2: SGHKS, YYEKEE (reference sequence). CDR3 amino acids: CASSLETGGSFYGYTF. CDR3 sequence (DNA): TGTGCCAGCAGCTTGGAGACAGGGGGCTCTTTCTATGGCTACACCTTC. The full variable domain, in which reference TRBV5-5 and TRBJ1-2 provide the parts outside the CDR3, is DAGVTQSPTHLIKTRGQQVTLRCSPISGHKSVSWYQQVLGQGPQFIFQYYEKEERGRGNFPDRFSARQFPNYSSELNVNALLLGDSALYLCASSLETGGSFYGYTFGSGTRLTVV.

The chain carries TRBV2 and TRBJ1-4; D not certain. CDR1 and CDR2 (germline): SNHLY, FYNNEI. CDR3 length: 11 residues. The V and J ends lost 4 bases and 7 bases respectively, with 4 bases between them. The CDR3 DNA sequence: TGTGCCAGCAGTGTCGTTGAAAAACTGTTTTTT. The encoded protein is CASSVVEKLFF.

This chain joins TRBV11-2 and TRBJ2-3, with a tentative D call TRBD1 (7 bases). The germline V gene has CDR1 SGHAT and CDR2 FQNNGV. The CDR3 extends over 14 amino acids. V gave up 5 bases and J gave up 5 bases, with 14 bases separating them. CDR3 region: CASSQDREEDTQYF. The CDR3 DNA sequence: TGTGCCAGCAGCCAAGACAGGGAGGAAGATACGCAGTATTTT.

CDR3 coding DNA: TGTGCCAGCAGCTTACAAGGGGAATATTCACCCCTCCACTTT. Translated, it gives CASSLQGEYSPLHF. The V gene is TRBV5-8, the J gene TRBJ1-6, with TRBD1 as a possible D gene (5 bases). Trimming took 2 bases from V and 8 from J, leaving 11 bases between them. Germline V gene data show CDR1 as SGHTS and CDR2 as YDEGEE. This CDR3 is built from 14 residues.

The J gene is TRBJ2-7, the V gene TRBV21-1; TRBD2 is taken as the D call from the table, unchecked against the DNA. TRBV21-1 is termed a pseudogene. CDR3 size: 16 residues. CDR3 DNA sequence: TGTGCCAGCACCCCTGAGGTAGCGGGGACGATCCACGAGCAGTACTTC. Encoded protein: CASTPEVAGTIHEQYF.

This rearrangement joins TRBV24-1 to TRBJ2-3, with a weak D call TRBD1 (5 bases). Germline V lookup: CDR1 KGHDR, CDR2 SFDVKD. V was pared by 2 bases and J by 4 bases, with 18 bases between. This CDR3 spans 17 amino acids. CDR3 coding DNA: TGTGCCACCAGTGATTCCCGACAGATGGGGCTGGCAGATACGCAGTATTTT. Translation gives CATSDSRQMGLADTQYF.

The rearrangement joins TRBV5-5 to TRBJ1-1; TRBD1 is a possible D gene (5 bases). This CDR3 has 14 residues. Trimming stripped 3 bases from V and 3 bases from J, with 12 bases between. Germline V gives CDR1 SGHKS, CDR2 YYEKEE (reference sequence). The CDR3 nucleotides read TGTGCCAGCAGCTGGAGAGGAGGGGACACTGAAGCTTTCTTT. Residues: CASSWRGGDTEAFF.

The rearrangement links TRBV5-5 to TRBJ1-2; 9 bases fit TRBD1. The CDR3 covers 16 residues. The germline gives CDR1 SGHKS, CDR2 YYEKEE (reference sequence). V lost 4 bases to trimming and J lost 4 bases; unmatched junction nucleotides: 11. CDR3 nucleotide sequence: TGTGCCAGCAGCCCGGGACAGGGCCGGTATGTCTATGGCTACACCTTC. Translated: CASSPGQGRYVYGYTF.

This chain uses TRBV12-3 or TRBV12-4 with TRBJ1-6; a weak D match, TRBD1 (5 bases). CDR3 length: 13 amino acids. Trimming removed 8 bases at V and 8 bases at J, with 13 bases between. CDR3 in amino acids: CASQVGGYSPLHF. Written as DNA, the CDR3 is TGTGCCAGCCAGGTGGGGGGTTATTCACCCCTCCACTTT.

The sample holds one count of this clone. The rearrangement uses TRBV12-3 or TRBV12-4 and TRBJ1-4; 11 bases match TRBD1. The CDR3 runs 13 residues. The V segment lost 6 bases and the J segment 7 bases; nucleotides outside the gene matches: 1. The CDR3 protein is CASSGTGGEKLFF. CDR3 bases: TGTGCCAGCAGCGGGACAGGGGGTGAAAAACTGTTTTTT.

In DNA, the CDR3 is TGTGCCAGCAGCACGTCAGGGGCCGGGGAGCTGTTTTTT. Protein product: CASSTSGAGELFF. The chain is built from TRBV7-3 and TRBJ2-2, with a tentative D call TRBD1 (6 bases). This CDR3 region has 13 residues. Germline V gives CDR1 SGHTA, CDR2 FQGTGA. The V end lost 5 bases, the J end lost 6 bases, and 10 bases lay between the germline ends.

This chain connects TRBV6-5 to TRBJ1-6; 7 bases line up with TRBD1. The CDR3 has 13 residues. The V gene end was trimmed by 8 bases and the J gene end by 9 bases; junction bases not matched to a gene: 7. The germline V gene has CDR1 MNHEY and CDR2 SVGAGI. The CDR3 spells CASSQGIVSPLHF. DNA of the CDR3: TGTGCCAGCTCACAGGGGATCGTTTCACCCCTCCACTTT.

The rearrangement joins TRBV30 to TRBJ1-6, with D possibly matching TRBD1 (5 bases). This CDR3 region has 13 residues. The germline V gene has CDR1 GTSNPN and CDR2 SVGIG (reference sequence). Deletions cut 3 bases from V and 3 bases from J, with 6 bases between. Written as DNA, the CDR3 is TGTGCCTGGAGGACAGTCTATAATTCACCCCTCCACTTT. Protein sequence: CAWRTVYNSPLHF.

The V and J genes are TRBV14 and TRBJ1-2; weak D call: TRBD1 (5 bases). Trimming removed 6 bases at V and 4 bases at J, with 18 bases between. Germline lookup yields CDR1 SGHDN and CDR2 FVKESK. The CDR3 spans 15 residues. This CDR3 reads CASSLVQGTAYGYTF. CDR3 coding DNA: TGTGCCAGCAGTCTGGTCCAGGGTACGGCCTATGGCTACACCTTC.

This chain uses TRBV2 with TRBJ1-2, with D uncertain. The germline gives CDR1 SNHLY, CDR2 FYNNEI. V lost 10 bases and J lost 6, with 12 bases in between. The CDR3 covers 11 residues. The CDR3 sequence is CATRRGDGYTF. The CDR3 bases are TGTGCCACGAGGAGAGGAGATGGCTACACCTTC.

V gene TRBV6-6 combines with J gene TRBJ1-1; TRBD1 matches at 9 bases. CDR3 length: 16 residues. With 1 base clipped from V and 7 bases from J, the junction kept 10 bases outside the gene matches. Germline V gene lookup returns CDR1 MNHNY and CDR2 SVGAGI (reference sequence). CDR3 nucleotides: TGTGCCAGCAGTTACTTGTTACAGGGGGCAGAGAGTGAAGCTTTCTTT. As protein: CASSYLLQGAESEAFF.

The chain links TRBV11-3 to TRBJ2-7, with TRBD1 matching 9 bases. Germline CDR1 and CDR2: SGHNT and YENEEA. J was trimmed by 7 bases and V by 4 bases; bases with no gene match: 8. This CDR3 contains 14 residues. In DNA form, the CDR3 reads TGTGCCAGCAGCTCGTACAGGGGGCAGAAAGAGCAGTACTTC. It codes for CASSSYRGQKEQYF.

This chain joins TRBV18 and TRBJ2-5; 8 bases map to TRBD1. V dropped 5 bases and J dropped 7; count of bases not matched to a gene: 6. CDR3 length equals 13 residues. Germline lookup yields CDR1 KGHSH and CDR2 LQKENI. DNA of the CDR3: TGTGCCAGCTCATCACACAGGGGGGCGACCCAGTACTTC. Protein: CASSSHRGATQYF. The full variable domain, rest sourced from reference TRBV18 and TRBJ2-5, is NAGVMQNPRHLVRRRGQEARLRCSPMKGHSHVYWYRQLPEEGLKFMVYLQKENIIDESGMPKERFSAEFPKEGPSILRIQQVVRGDSAAYFCASSSHRGATQYFGPGTRLLVL.

The J gene is TRBJ1-1, the V gene TRBV18; D not certain. The CDR3 loop spans 16 amino acids. Germline CDR1 and CDR2: KGHSH and LQKENI. Trimming shortened V by 2 bases and J by 2 bases, and 15 bases separated the two germline ends. As DNA, the CDR3 is TGTGCCAGCTCACCAACTGGGGAGGCCTCTAACACTGAAGCTTTCTTT. Protein: CASSPTGEASNTEAFF.

V gene TRBV5-1 combines with J gene TRBJ2-1; 9 bases map to TRBD2. Trimming cost V 0 bases and J 3 bases; bases outside gene matches: 22. This CDR3 has 22 amino acids. CDR1 and CDR2 (germline): SGHRS, YFSETQ. The CDR3 is CASSLDRCRWRGGLTCYNEQFF. The CDR3 DNA reads as TGCGCCAGCAGCTTGGATCGGTGCCGTTGGCGGGGGGGCCTCACTTGCTACAATGAGCAGTTCTTC. Looking up the rest from reference TRBV5-1 and TRBJ2-1 gives the full variable domain: KAGVTQTPRYLIKTRGQQVTLSCSPISGHRSVSWYQQTPGQGLQFLFEYFSETQRNKGNFPGRFSGRQFSNSRSEMNVSTLELGDSALYLCASSLDRCRWRGGLTCYNEQFFGPGTRLTVL.

This sequence joins TRBV9 and TRBJ2-7, with 8 bases aligning to TRBD1. Unmatched junction bases numbered 5, after V lost 1 base and J lost 5 bases. The CDR3 runs 14 residues. Germline V gene data show CDR1 as SGDLS and CDR2 as YYNGEE. CDR3: CASSVSHRGDEQYF. The CDR3 DNA reads TGTGCCAGCAGCGTATCGCACAGGGGGGACGAGCAGTACTTC.